Listed below are T cell receptor beta chains from one sample, sequenced in a study of blood T cell repertoires in COVID-19. TCRdb keeps only in-frame clones here, not all; method: immunoSEQ multiplex PCR. The sample lists 150,000 to 200,000 clones, 70% to 85% occurring once. Sequencing input: peripheral blood. The receptors derive from a woman in her forties with COVID-19, enrolled during active disease. CDR3s include the opening cysteine and the closing phenylalanine or tryptophan. The D gene is left open where the match is weak. Rows may omit the clone size; those that give it use once, few, many or a size class.

J gene: TRBJ1-4
V gene: TRBV6-2/TRBV6-3
clone size: -
CDR3 length: 13
D gene: -
CDR3 protein: CASSRDTYEKLFF
CDR3 DNA: TGTGCCAGCAGCCGGGACACATATGAAAAACTGTTTTTT

J gene: TRBJ2-1
V gene: TRBV10-2
clone size: -
CDR3 length: 16
D gene: TRBD1
CDR3 protein: CASSLTDRGRSNEQFF
CDR3 DNA: TGCGCCAGCAGCCTCACGGACAGGGGTCGGAGCAATGAGCAGTTCTTC

J gene: TRBJ1-1
V gene: TRBV29-1
clone size: -
CDR3 length: 14
D gene: -
CDR3 protein: CSVPRPSRDTEAFF
CDR3 DNA: TGCAGCGTTCCGCGACCATCTCGGGACACTGAAGCTTTCTTT

J gene: TRBJ2-7
V gene: TRBV6-6
clone size: -
CDR3 length: 16
D gene: TRBD1
CDR3 protein: CASSYRMRQGTLEQYF
CDR3 DNA: TGTGCCAGCAGTTACCGTATGAGACAGGGTACTCTGGAGCAGTACTTC

J gene: TRBJ2-3
V gene: TRBV7-9
clone size: -
CDR3 length: 14
D gene: TRBD2
CDR3 protein: CASSHSGGQDTQYF
CDR3 DNA: TGTGCCAGCAGCCACAGCGGGGGCCAAGATACGCAGTATTTT

J gene: TRBJ2-5
V gene: TRBV7-8
clone size: -
CDR3 length: 14
D gene: TRBD1
CDR3 protein: CASSPGQAQETQYF
CDR3 DNA: TGTGCCAGCAGCCCCGGACAGGCCCAAGAGACCCAGTACTTC

J gene: TRBJ1-1
V gene: TRBV11-2
clone size: -
CDR3 length: 12
D gene: -
CDR3 protein: CASSSGITEAFF
CDR3 DNA: TGTGCCAGCAGCTCAGGGATTACTGAAGCTTTCTTT

J gene: TRBJ1-5
V gene: TRBV3-1/TRBV3-2
clone size: -
CDR3 length: 15
D gene: TRBD1
CDR3 protein: CASSQGTGVNQPQHF
CDR3 DNA: TGTGCCAGCAGCCAGGGGACAGGGGTAAATCAGCCCCAGCATTTT

J gene: TRBJ2-1
V gene: TRBV12-3/TRBV12-4
clone size: -
CDR3 length: 11
D gene: -
CDR3 protein: CASSNELEQFF
CDR3 DNA: TGTGCCAGCAGTAACGAGCTTGAGCAGTTCTTC

J gene: TRBJ2-5
V gene: TRBV25-1
clone size: -
CDR3 length: 18
D gene: TRBD2
CDR3 protein: CASSEGRTSGGAAETQYF
CDR3 DNA: TGTGCCAGCAGTGAAGGGAGGACTAGCGGGGGGGCCGCAGAGACCCAGTACTTC

J gene: TRBJ2-3
V gene: TRBV6-1
clone size: -
CDR3 length: 13
D gene: -
CDR3 protein: CASSETGTDTQYF
CDR3 DNA: TGTGCCAGCAGTGAGACAGGCACAGATACGCAGTATTTT

J gene: TRBJ2-1
V gene: TRBV2
clone size: -
CDR3 length: 15
D gene: -
CDR3 protein: CASSEVLMGASEQFF
CDR3 DNA: TGTGCCAGCAGTGAAGTCCTCATGGGGGCAAGTGAGCAGTTCTTC

J gene: TRBJ1-2
V gene: TRBV28
clone size: once
CDR3 length: 13
D gene: -
CDR3 protein: CATTGNPNYGYTF
CDR3 DNA: TGTGCCACCACAGGAAATCCCAACTATGGCTACACCTTC

J gene: TRBJ2-5
V gene: TRBV7-8
clone size: -
CDR3 length: 15
D gene: TRBD1
CDR3 protein: CASSRDRGRGETQYF
CDR3 DNA: TGTGCCAGCAGCCGAGACAGGGGGCGAGGAGAGACCCAGTACTTC

J gene: TRBJ1-2
V gene: TRBV28
clone size: few
CDR3 length: 14
D gene: -
CDR3 protein: CASSLEGLTRGYTF
CDR3 DNA: TGTGCCAGCAGTTTAGAGGGACTGACGAGGGGCTACACCTTC

J gene: TRBJ2-1
V gene: TRBV19
clone size: -
CDR3 length: 14
D gene: TRBD2
CDR3 protein: CATSGGVTYNEQFF
CDR3 DNA: TGTGCCACATCCGGGGGGGTAACCTACAATGAGCAGTTCTTC

J gene: TRBJ2-1
V gene: TRBV30
clone size: -
CDR3 length: 15
D gene: TRBD2
CDR3 protein: CAWSVLGTRAIEQFF
CDR3 DNA: TGTGCCTGGAGTGTACTTGGGACTAGGGCCATTGAGCAGTTCTTC

J gene: TRBJ2-1
V gene: TRBV19
clone size: -
CDR3 length: 15
D gene: -
CDR3 protein: CASSIGLGPRDEQFF
CDR3 DNA: TGTGCCAGTAGTATCGGGCTGGGGCCTCGGGATGAGCAGTTCTTC

J gene: TRBJ2-1
V gene: TRBV30
clone size: many
CDR3 length: 12
D gene: -
CDR3 protein: CAWSGQYNEQFF
CDR3 DNA: TGTGCCTGGAGTGGACAATACAATGAGCAGTTCTTC

J gene: TRBJ2-4
V gene: TRBV18
clone size: -
CDR3 length: 15
D gene: -
CDR3 protein: CASSAQGGAKNIQYF
CDR3 DNA: TGTGCCAGCTCAGCTCAGGGGGGAGCCAAAAACATTCAGTACTTC

J gene: TRBJ2-3
V gene: TRBV2
clone size: -
CDR3 length: 12
D gene: -
CDR3 protein: CASKQSTDTQYF
CDR3 DNA: TGTGCCAGCAAACAGAGCACAGATACGCAGTATTTT

J gene: TRBJ2-1
V gene: TRBV10-3
clone size: many
CDR3 length: 19
D gene: TRBD2
CDR3 protein: CAISDPGLAGRSSYNEQFF
CDR3 DNA: TGTGCCATCAGTGACCCGGGACTAGCGGGACGTAGCTCCTACAATGAGCAGTTCTTC

J gene: TRBJ2-3
V gene: TRBV5-8
clone size: once
CDR3 length: 14
D gene: -
CDR3 protein: CASSLTPREDTQYF
CDR3 DNA: TGTGCCAGCAGCTTGACCCCGAGGGAGGATACGCAGTATTTT

J gene: TRBJ1-4
V gene: TRBV19
clone size: -
CDR3 length: 17
D gene: -
CDR3 protein: CASSGNRSPRTNEKLFF
CDR3 DNA: TGTGCCAGTAGTGGAAACAGGTCCCCTCGAACTAATGAAAAACTGTTTTTT